This T cell receptor (beta chain) was observed in a study of OX40 agonist ivuxolimab in advanced cancers. For context, the study as a whole: Ivuxolimab was a fully human IgG2 agonistic monoclonal antibody targeting the costimulatory receptor OX40 (CD134). Of the approximately 54 patients in dose escalation, some 19 had hepatocellular carcinoma, about 15 had melanoma, 9 had renal cell carcinoma and 9 had head and neck cancer. Patients were allowed to have had prior anti-PD-1, anti-PD-L1 or anti-CTLA-4 therapy, and approximately 39% of the dose-escalation patients had been treated with checkpoint inhibitors. The paper covers the monotherapy dose-escalation part of the phase I ivuxolimab trial, which included N of about 50 patients. Intravenous ivuxolimab was administered to patients every 2 weeks at six dose levels: 0.01, 0.1, 0.3, 1.5, 3 and 10 mg/kg. The purpose of peripheral TCRbeta sequencing was to test whether ivuxolimab changed TCR sequence diversity and led to clonal T-cell expansion. Partial responses occurred in three dose-escalation patients, of whom one had hepatocellular carcinoma and two had cutaneous melanoma. In the dose-escalation cohort, roughly 82% of patients were male, and the mean age was 60 years with a range of roughly 20 to 80.

A word on this clone: The antigen this receptor binds is unknown. The input lacks base qualities; no much larger clone sits a single base away.

For sequencing of the TCRbeta CDR3 region, genomic DNA was extracted from the sorted cells. The immunoSEQ Assay was used for sequencing of TCRbeta CDR3 regions. TCRdb re-hosts the immuneACCESS table, in-frame sequences only. Its copies lack some clones; in the studies checked, an unresolved V gene accounts for under half of them, and the cause for the rest is not known. Within this sample are about 19,000 clones, with less than 80% of them counted one time only. 20% to 30% of the sample lies in the top ten. Reading the germline V gene (reference sequence) gives CDR1 MNHEY and CDR2 SMNVEV. The cysteine opens and the phenylalanine closes a CDR3 of 19 amino acids. Kept here is only the CDR3 DNA, which spans 57 bases and is read in frame from base 1. V lost 0 bases and J lost 4 bases, and the count of bases not matched to a germline gene is 14. The trial excluded patients who had a history of autoimmune disease or were on systemic immunosuppression. Peripheral blood for TCR sequencing was collected from all dose cohorts at baseline, on cycle 4 day 1, and on cycle 7 day 1. Samples came from an open-label, multicenter, first-in-human phase I dose-escalation trial of ivuxolimab. The trial enrolled adults with locally advanced or metastatic head and neck squamous cell, hepatocellular, melanoma or renal cell carcinoma. Before TCR sequencing, CD4+ T cells and CD8+ T cells from peripheral blood were sorted into separate populations.

The paper as a whole reports these results and caveats: On average, CD8+ T cells showed more expanded clones than CD4+ T cells after ivuxolimab. Antigen specificity was not determined for the clonally expanded peripheral T cells. Low levels of normalized T-cell clonal expansion were also seen in some patients who did not respond. Clonal expansion of both CD4+ and CD8+ blood T cells was observed from baseline to week 6 at doses 0.1 to 3.0 mg/kg. In the 0.1-3.0 mg/kg groups, partial responders were among the patients with the lowest normalized peripheral clonal expansion, particularly in CD8+ T cells.

Specimen: CD4+ or CD8+ T cells sorted from blood, collected in a trial of the OX40 agonist ivuxolimab. The rearrangement joined TRBV27 to TRBJ2-1; the junction holds 8 bases that match TRBD2. The TCR was taken from an adult with an advanced solid tumor such as melanoma, head and neck, liver or kidney cancer. The nucleotide sequence is TGTGCCAGCAGTTTATCGACCCCAGTTGGTAGCGGGATATACAATGAGCAGTTCTTC. It is translated as CASSLSTPVGSGIYNEQFF.